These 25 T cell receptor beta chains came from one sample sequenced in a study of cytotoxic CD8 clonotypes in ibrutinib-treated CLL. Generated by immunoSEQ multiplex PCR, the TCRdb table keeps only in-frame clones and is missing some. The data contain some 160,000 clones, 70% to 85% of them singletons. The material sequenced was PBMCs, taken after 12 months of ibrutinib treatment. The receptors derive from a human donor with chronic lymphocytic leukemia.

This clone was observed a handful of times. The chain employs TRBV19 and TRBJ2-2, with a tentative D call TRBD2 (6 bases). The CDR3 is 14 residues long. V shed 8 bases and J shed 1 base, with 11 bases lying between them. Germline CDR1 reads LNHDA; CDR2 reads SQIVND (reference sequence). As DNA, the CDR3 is TGTGCCAGTCGGAGGGGCCAGAACACCGGGGAGCTGTTTTTT. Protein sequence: CASRRGQNTGELFF. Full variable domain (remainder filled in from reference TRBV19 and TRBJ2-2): DGGITQSPKYLFRKEGQNVTLSCEQNLNHDAMYWYRQDPGQGLRLIYYSQIVNDFQKGDIAEGYSVSREKKESFPLTVTSAQKNPTAFYLCASRRGQNTGELFFGEGSRLTVL.

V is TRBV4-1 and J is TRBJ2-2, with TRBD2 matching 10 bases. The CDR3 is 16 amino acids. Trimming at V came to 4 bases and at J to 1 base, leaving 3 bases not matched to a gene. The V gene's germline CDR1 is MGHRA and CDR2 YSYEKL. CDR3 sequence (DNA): TGCGCCAGCAGCCCTGGACTAGCGGTGAACACCGGGGAGCTGTTTTTT. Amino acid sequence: CASSPGLAVNTGELFF.

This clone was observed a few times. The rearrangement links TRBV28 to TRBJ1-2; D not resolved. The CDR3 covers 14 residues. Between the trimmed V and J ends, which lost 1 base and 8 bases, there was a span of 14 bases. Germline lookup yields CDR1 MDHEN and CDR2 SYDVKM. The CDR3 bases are TGTGCCAGCAGTTTATCCGGCCGTCAACCGGGCTACACCTTC. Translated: CASSLSGRQPGYTF.

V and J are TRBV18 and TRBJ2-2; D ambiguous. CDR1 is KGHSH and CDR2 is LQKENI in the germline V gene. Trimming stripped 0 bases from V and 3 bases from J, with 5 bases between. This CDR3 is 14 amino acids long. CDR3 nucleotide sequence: TGTGCCAGCTCACCACCGCGGTACACCGGGGAGCTGTTTTTT. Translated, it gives CASSPPRYTGELFF.

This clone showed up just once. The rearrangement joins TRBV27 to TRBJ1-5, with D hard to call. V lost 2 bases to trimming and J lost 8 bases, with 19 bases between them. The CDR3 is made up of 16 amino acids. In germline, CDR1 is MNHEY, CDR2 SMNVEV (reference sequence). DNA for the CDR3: TGTGCCAGCAGTTTAAGGCGCCGGCAGCGTGATAAGCCCCAGCATTTT. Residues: CASSLRRRQRDKPQHF.

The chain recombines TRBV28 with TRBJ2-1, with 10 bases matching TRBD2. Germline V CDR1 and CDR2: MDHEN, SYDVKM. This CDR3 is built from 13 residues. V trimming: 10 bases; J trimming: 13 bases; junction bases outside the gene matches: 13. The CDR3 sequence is CATLYLGLADQFF. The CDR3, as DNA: TGTGCCACCCTCTACCTCGGACTAGCGGACCAGTTCTTC.

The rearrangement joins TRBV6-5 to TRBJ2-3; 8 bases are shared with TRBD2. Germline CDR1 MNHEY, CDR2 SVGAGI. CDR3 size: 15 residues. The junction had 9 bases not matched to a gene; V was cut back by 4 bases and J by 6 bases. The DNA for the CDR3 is TGTGCCAGCAGTTTGTTAGCGGGGATGGGGGATACGCAGTATTTT. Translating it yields CASSLLAGMGDTQYF.

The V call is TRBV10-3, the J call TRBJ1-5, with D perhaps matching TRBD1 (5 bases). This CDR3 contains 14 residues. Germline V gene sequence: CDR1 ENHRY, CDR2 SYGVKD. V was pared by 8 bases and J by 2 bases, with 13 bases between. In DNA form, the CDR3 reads TGTGCCATCGGGGGGAAAGGAGGCAATCAGCCCCAGCATTTT. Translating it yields CAIGGKGGNQPQHF.

The CDR3 bases are TGTGCCAGCAGCGCCATTGGACTAGCGGGTGGAGAGACCCAGTACTTC. It specifies CASSAIGLAGGETQYF. The chain carries TRBV9 and TRBJ2-5; 11 positions match TRBD2. The J segment lost 4 bases and the V segment lost 3 bases, leaving 8 bases of the junction unmatched. The CDR3 runs to 16 residues. Germline V gene sequence: CDR1 SGDLS, CDR2 YYNGEE.

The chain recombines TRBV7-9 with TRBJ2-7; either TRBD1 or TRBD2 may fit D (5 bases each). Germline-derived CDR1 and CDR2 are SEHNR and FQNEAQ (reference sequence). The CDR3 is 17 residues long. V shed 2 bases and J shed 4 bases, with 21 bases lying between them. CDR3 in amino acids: CASSLSREPPRSYEQYF. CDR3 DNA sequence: TGTGCCAGCAGCTTATCCAGGGAGCCACCCCGCTCGTACGAGCAGTACTTC.

This CDR3 reads CASSLEGPGGGFVHTQYF. The CDR3 DNA reads TGTGCCAGCAGCTTAGAGGGGCCAGGGGGAGGTTTCGTCCATACGCAGTATTTT. The genes are TRBV7-6 and TRBJ2-3; TRBD1 is a possible D gene (7 bases). The length of the CDR3 is 18 residues. Germline V gives CDR1 SGHVS, CDR2 FNYEAQ. With 1 base removed from V and 7 bases from J, the gap between germline ends came to 24 bases.

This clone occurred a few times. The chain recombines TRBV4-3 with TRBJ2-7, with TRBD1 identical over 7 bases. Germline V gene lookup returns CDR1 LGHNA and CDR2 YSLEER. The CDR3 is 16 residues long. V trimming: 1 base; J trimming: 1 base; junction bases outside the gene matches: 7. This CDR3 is CASSQGTGDLSYEQYF. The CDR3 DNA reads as TGCGCCAGCAGCCAAGGGACAGGAGATTTATCCTACGAGCAGTACTTC.

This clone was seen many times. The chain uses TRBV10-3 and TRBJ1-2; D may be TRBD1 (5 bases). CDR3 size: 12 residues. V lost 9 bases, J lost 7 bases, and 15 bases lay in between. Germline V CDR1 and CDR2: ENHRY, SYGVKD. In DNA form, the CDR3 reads TGTGCCATGAATTCAGGGATAGGTGGCTACACCTTC. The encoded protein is CAMNSGIGGYTF.

The CDR3 region is CASSGLTGFQHF. CDR3 bases: TGTGCCAGCAGTGGATTGACAGGATTTCAGCATTTT. J is TRBJ1-5 and V is TRBV6-1, with a possible D match to TRBD1 (6 bases). The V end lost 4 bases, the J end lost 13 bases, and 14 bases lay between the germline ends. The germline V gene encodes CDR1 MNHNS and CDR2 SASEGT. The CDR3 contains 12 residues.

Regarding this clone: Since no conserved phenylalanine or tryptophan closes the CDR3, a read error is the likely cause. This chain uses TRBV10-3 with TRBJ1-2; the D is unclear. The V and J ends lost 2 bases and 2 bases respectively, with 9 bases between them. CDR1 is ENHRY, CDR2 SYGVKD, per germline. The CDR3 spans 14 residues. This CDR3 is CAISEARRNYGYTL. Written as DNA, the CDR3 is TGTGCCATCAGTGAGGCCCGCAGGAACTATGGCTACACCCTC.

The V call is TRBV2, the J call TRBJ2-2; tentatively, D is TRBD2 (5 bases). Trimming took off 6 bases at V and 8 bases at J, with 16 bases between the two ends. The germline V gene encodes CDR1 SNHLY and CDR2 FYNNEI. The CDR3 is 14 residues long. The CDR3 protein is CASRRRGSGGELFF. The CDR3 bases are TGTGCCAGCAGGCGGCGAGGGTCAGGAGGGGAGCTGTTTTTT.

The CDR3 is CASSVGGGGAVTDTQYF. DNA for the CDR3: TGTGCCAGCAGCGTAGGAGGAGGGGGGGCCGTCACAGATACGCAGTATTTT. The chain couples TRBV9 to TRBJ2-3; D perhaps matches TRBD2 (7 bases). Germline V gives CDR1 SGDLS, CDR2 YYNGEE. CDR3 length: 17 amino acids. Trimming took off 0 bases at V and 2 bases at J, with 16 bases between the two ends.

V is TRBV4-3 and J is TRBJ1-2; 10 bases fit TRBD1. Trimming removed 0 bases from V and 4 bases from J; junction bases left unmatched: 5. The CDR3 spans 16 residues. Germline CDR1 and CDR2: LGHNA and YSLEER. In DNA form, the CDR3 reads TGCGCCAGCAGCCAAGATTACGGGACAGGGGCCTATGGCTACACCTTC. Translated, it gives CASSQDYGTGAYGYTF.

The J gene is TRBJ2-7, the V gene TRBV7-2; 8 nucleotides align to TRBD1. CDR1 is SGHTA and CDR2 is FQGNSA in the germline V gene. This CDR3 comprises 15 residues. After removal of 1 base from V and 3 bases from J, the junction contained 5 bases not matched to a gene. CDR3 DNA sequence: TGTGCCAGCAGCTTAGGACAGGGGAAAAACTACGAGCAGTACTTC. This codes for CASSLGQGKNYEQYF.

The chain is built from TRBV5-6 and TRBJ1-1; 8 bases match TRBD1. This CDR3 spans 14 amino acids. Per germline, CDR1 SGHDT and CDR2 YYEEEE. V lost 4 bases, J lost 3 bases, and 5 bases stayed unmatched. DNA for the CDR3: TGTGCCAGCAGCATGCAGGGGGCCTACACTGAAGCTTTCTTT. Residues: CASSMQGAYTEAFF.

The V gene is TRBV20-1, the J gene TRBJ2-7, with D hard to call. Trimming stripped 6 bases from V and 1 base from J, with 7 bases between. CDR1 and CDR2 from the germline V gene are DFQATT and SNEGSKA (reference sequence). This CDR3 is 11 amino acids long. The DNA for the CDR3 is TGCAGTGCCGTAGATTCCTACGAGCAGTACTTC. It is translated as CSAVDSYEQYF.

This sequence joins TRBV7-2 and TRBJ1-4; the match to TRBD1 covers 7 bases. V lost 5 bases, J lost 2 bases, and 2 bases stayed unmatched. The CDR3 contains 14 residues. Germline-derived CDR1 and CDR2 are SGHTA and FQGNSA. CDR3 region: CASSQQGTNEKLFF. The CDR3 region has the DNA TGTGCCAGCAGCCAACAGGGGACTAATGAAAAACTGTTTTTT.

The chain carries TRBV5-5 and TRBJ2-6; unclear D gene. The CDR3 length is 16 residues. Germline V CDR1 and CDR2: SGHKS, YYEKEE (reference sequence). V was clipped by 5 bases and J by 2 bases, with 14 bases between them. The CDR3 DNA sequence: TGTGCCAGCAGTGTGGACGGCTTTGCTGGGGCCAACGTCCTGACTTTC. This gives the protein CASSVDGFAGANVLTF.

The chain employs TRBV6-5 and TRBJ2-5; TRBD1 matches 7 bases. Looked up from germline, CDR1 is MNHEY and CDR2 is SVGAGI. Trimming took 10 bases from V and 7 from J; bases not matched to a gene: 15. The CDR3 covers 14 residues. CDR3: CAISRDSSIGTQYF. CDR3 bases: TGTGCCATCTCCCGGGACAGTTCCATTGGGACCCAGTACTTC.

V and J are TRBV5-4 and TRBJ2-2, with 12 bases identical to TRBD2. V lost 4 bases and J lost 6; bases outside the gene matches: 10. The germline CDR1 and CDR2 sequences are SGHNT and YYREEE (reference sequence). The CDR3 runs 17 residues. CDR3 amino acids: CASSLKTSGRAAGELFF. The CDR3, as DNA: TGTGCCAGCAGCCTAAAGACTAGCGGGAGAGCCGCCGGGGAGCTGTTTTTT.